A selection of T cell receptor beta chains follows, all from one sample in a study of radiation and T cells in renal cell carcinoma. The data were produced by immunoSEQ multiplex PCR, yet TCRdb's version contains in-frame clones alone and is incomplete. The sample yields some 16,000 clones, roughly 50% seen once. The sample consisted of tumor tissue, taken from a patient whose treatment included radiotherapy and nephrectomy. The receptors derive from a woman aged 55-70 years with renal cell carcinoma. Both conserved end residues are part of each CDR3. Each record gives: D gene, V gene, J gene, CDR3 length, clone size, CDR3 protein, CDR3 DNA. D genes are given only for firm matches. Where a row states a size, it is once, few, many or the class of an expanded clone; other rows omit it.

d_call: .; v_call: TRBV5-6; j_call: TRBJ1-4; cdr3_length: 13; clone_size: few; cdr3_aa: CASSPNTGEKLFF; cdr3_nt: TGTGCCAGCAGCCCGAACACGGGGGAAAAACTGTTTTTT
d_call: TRBD1; v_call: TRBV19; j_call: TRBJ2-2; cdr3_length: 15; clone_size: .; cdr3_aa: CASSLKTGTTGELFF; cdr3_nt: TGTGCCAGTAGCCTCAAGACAGGGACCACCGGGGAGCTGTTTTTT
d_call: TRBD2; v_call: TRBV6-6; j_call: TRBJ2-1; cdr3_length: 15; clone_size: .; cdr3_aa: CASSLGTSGSNEQFF; cdr3_nt: TGTGCCAGCAGCCTTGGGACTAGCGGGAGCAATGAGCAGTTCTTC
d_call: TRBD2; v_call: TRBV2; j_call: TRBJ2-3; cdr3_length: 17; clone_size: .; cdr3_aa: CASSEADLGGARDTQYF; cdr3_nt: TGTGCCAGCAGTGAGGCGGACCTCGGGGGGGCTAGGGATACGCAGTATTTT
d_call: TRBD1; v_call: TRBV5-1; j_call: TRBJ2-3; cdr3_length: 13; clone_size: .; cdr3_aa: CASSPGTADTQYF; cdr3_nt: TGCGCCAGCAGCCCAGGGACAGCAGATACGCAGTATTTT
d_call: TRBD2; v_call: TRBV7-9; j_call: TRBJ2-7; cdr3_length: 18; clone_size: few; cdr3_aa: CASSFGPPKGAGAYEQYF; cdr3_nt: TGTGCCAGCAGCTTCGGCCCCCCTAAAGGAGCGGGAGCCTACGAGCAGTACTTC
d_call: TRBD1; v_call: TRBV13; j_call: TRBJ2-7; cdr3_length: 14; clone_size: .; cdr3_aa: CASSSRDSPYEQYF; cdr3_nt: TGTGCCAGCAGCTCGAGGGACAGCCCCTACGAGCAGTACTTC
d_call: .; v_call: TRBV4-2; j_call: TRBJ2-7; cdr3_length: 15; clone_size: .; cdr3_aa: CASSQVGGGMGEQYF; cdr3_nt: TGTGCCAGCAGCCAAGTCGGGGGAGGTATGGGCGAGCAGTACTTC
d_call: .; v_call: TRBV6-1; j_call: TRBJ2-7; cdr3_length: 11; clone_size: .; cdr3_aa: CASNLGGEQYF; cdr3_nt: TGTGCCAGCAACCTTGGGGGGGAGCAGTACTTC
d_call: .; v_call: TRBV2; j_call: TRBJ2-2; cdr3_length: 15; clone_size: .; cdr3_aa: CANPPSAGLTGELFF; cdr3_nt: TGTGCCAACCCGCCCAGCGCAGGTCTTACCGGGGAGCTGTTTTTT
d_call: .; v_call: TRBV14; j_call: TRBJ2-3; cdr3_length: 13; clone_size: .; cdr3_aa: CASSQGGTDTQYF; cdr3_nt: TGTGCCAGCAGCCAAGGTGGGACAGATACGCAGTATTTT
d_call: TRBD1; v_call: TRBV5-4; j_call: TRBJ2-7; cdr3_length: 13; clone_size: .; cdr3_aa: CASSFTGGYEQYF; cdr3_nt: TGCGCCAGCAGCTTTACAGGGGGATACGAGCAGTACTTC
d_call: TRBD2; v_call: TRBV7-8; j_call: TRBJ2-2; cdr3_length: 13; clone_size: few; cdr3_aa: CASSQVTSGWLFF; cdr3_nt: TGTGCCAGCAGCCAAGTGACTAGCGGGTGGCTGTTTTTT
d_call: TRBD1; v_call: TRBV4-3; j_call: TRBJ2-7; cdr3_length: 15; clone_size: .; cdr3_aa: CASSQGRTGAYEQYF; cdr3_nt: TGCGCCAGCAGCCAAGGAAGGACAGGGGCCTACGAGCAGTACTTC
d_call: .; v_call: TRBV27; j_call: TRBJ2-7; cdr3_length: 13; clone_size: .; cdr3_aa: CAATRTVLDEQYF; cdr3_nt: TGTGCCGCTACCAGGACAGTCCTCGACGAGCAGTACTTC
d_call: .; v_call: TRBV9; j_call: TRBJ1-2; cdr3_length: 13; clone_size: .; cdr3_aa: CASSADSSSGYTF; cdr3_nt: TGTGCCAGCAGCGCGGACAGCTCATCGGGCTACACCTTC
d_call: .; v_call: TRBV5-1; j_call: TRBJ1-3; cdr3_length: 12; clone_size: .; cdr3_aa: CASSPEGNTIYF; cdr3_nt: TGCGCCAGCAGCCCCGAGGGAAACACCATATATTTT
d_call: TRBD1; v_call: TRBV5-1; j_call: TRBJ1-2; cdr3_length: 14; clone_size: .; cdr3_aa: CASSPRTGNYGYTF; cdr3_nt: TGCGCCAGCAGCCCGCGGACAGGGAACTATGGCTACACCTTC
d_call: TRBD1; v_call: TRBV7-2; j_call: TRBJ2-1; cdr3_length: 16; clone_size: .; cdr3_aa: CASSPRQGSSYNEQFF; cdr3_nt: TGTGCCAGCAGCCCACGACAGGGGAGCTCCTACAATGAGCAGTTCTTC
d_call: TRBD1; v_call: TRBV9; j_call: TRBJ2-1; cdr3_length: 16; clone_size: few; cdr3_aa: CASSTPGGASYNEQFF; cdr3_nt: TGTGCCAGCAGCACCCCAGGGGGCGCTTCCTACAATGAGCAGTTCTTC
d_call: .; v_call: TRBV9; j_call: TRBJ2-3; cdr3_length: 17; clone_size: .; cdr3_aa: CASSEEARVGSTDTQYF; cdr3_nt: TGTGCCAGCAGCGAGGAGGCGCGAGTGGGAAGCACAGATACGCAGTATTTT
d_call: .; v_call: TRBV18; j_call: TRBJ2-7; cdr3_length: 14; clone_size: few; cdr3_aa: CASSHPRRSYEQYF; cdr3_nt: TGTGCCAGCTCCCATCCGCGCAGGTCCTACGAGCAGTACTTC
d_call: .; v_call: TRBV7-2; j_call: TRBJ2-4; cdr3_length: 13; clone_size: few; cdr3_aa: CASSLDRSNIQYF; cdr3_nt: TGTGCCAGCAGCTTAGACAGAAGTAACATTCAGTACTTC
d_call: TRBD1; v_call: TRBV27; j_call: TRBJ1-5; cdr3_length: 17; clone_size: few; cdr3_aa: CASSLDILDRGGQPQHF; cdr3_nt: TGTGCCAGCAGTTTAGATATATTGGACAGGGGAGGTCAGCCCCAGCATTTT
d_call: .; v_call: TRBV7-2; j_call: TRBJ1-2; cdr3_length: 15; clone_size: .; cdr3_aa: CASSPEGTGNYGYTF; cdr3_nt: TGTGCCAGCAGCCCGGAAGGGACCGGGAACTATGGCTACACCTTC
d_call: .; v_call: TRBV5-6; j_call: TRBJ2-7; cdr3_length: 15; clone_size: .; cdr3_aa: CASSLAPTKGYEQYF; cdr3_nt: TGTGCCAGCAGCTTGGCCCCCACGAAAGGCTACGAGCAGTACTTC
d_call: .; v_call: TRBV5-1; j_call: TRBJ2-2; cdr3_length: 13; clone_size: few; cdr3_aa: CASSLAGTGELFF; cdr3_nt: TGTGCCAGCAGCTTGGCTGGGACCGGGGAGCTGTTTTTT
d_call: TRBD2; v_call: TRBV9; j_call: TRBJ2-7; cdr3_length: 16; clone_size: few; cdr3_aa: CASSDSSQSSGYEQYF; cdr3_nt: TGTGCCAGCAGCGACAGCAGCCAATCTAGCGGCTACGAGCAGTACTTC
d_call: .; v_call: TRBV2; j_call: TRBJ1-6; cdr3_length: 14; clone_size: .; cdr3_aa: CASRERTANSPLHF; cdr3_nt: TGTGCCAGCAGGGAGAGGACAGCTAATTCACCCCTCCACTTT
d_call: .; v_call: TRBV5-6; j_call: TRBJ1-2; cdr3_length: 12; clone_size: .; cdr3_aa: CASSPRAYGYTF; cdr3_nt: TGTGCCAGCAGCCCCAGGGCCTATGGCTACACCTTC
d_call: .; v_call: TRBV27; j_call: TRBJ2-7; cdr3_length: 12; clone_size: .; cdr3_aa: CASSSTDLTQYF; cdr3_nt: TGTGCCAGCAGTTCGACAGATCTCACCCAGTACTTC
d_call: .; v_call: TRBV19; j_call: TRBJ2-1; cdr3_length: 11; clone_size: once; cdr3_aa: CASSHYNEQFF; cdr3_nt: TGTGCCAGTAGCCACTACAATGAGCAGTTCTTC
d_call: .; v_call: TRBV5-4; j_call: TRBJ2-7; cdr3_length: 17; clone_size: .; cdr3_aa: CASSLKGVGFGPYEQYF; cdr3_nt: TGTGCCAGCAGCCTGAAAGGAGTGGGTTTTGGGCCCTACGAGCAGTACTTC
d_call: TRBD1; v_call: TRBV7-2; j_call: TRBJ2-1; cdr3_length: 15; clone_size: .; cdr3_aa: CASSSDRGSYNEQFF; cdr3_nt: TGTGCCAGCAGCTCAGACAGGGGTTCCTACAATGAGCAGTTCTTC
d_call: .; v_call: TRBV7-2; j_call: TRBJ1-5; cdr3_length: 16; clone_size: few; cdr3_aa: CASSLMPQGIGQPQHF; cdr3_nt: TGTGCCAGCAGCTTAATGCCCCAGGGAATAGGTCAGCCCCAGCATTTT
d_call: .; v_call: TRBV6-6; j_call: TRBJ2-7; cdr3_length: 12; clone_size: .; cdr3_aa: CASSYSGSEQYF; cdr3_nt: TGTGCCAGCAGTTACTCCGGATCCGAGCAGTACTTC
d_call: .; v_call: TRBV29-1; j_call: TRBJ1-2; cdr3_length: 13; clone_size: .; cdr3_aa: CSVGPDGDYGYTF; cdr3_nt: TGCAGCGTTGGACCCGACGGTGACTATGGCTACACCTTC
d_call: TRBD1; v_call: TRBV18; j_call: TRBJ2-2; cdr3_length: 15; clone_size: .; cdr3_aa: CASSPGQGNTGELFF; cdr3_nt: TGTGCCAGCTCCCCGGGACAGGGGAACACCGGGGAGCTGTTTTTT
d_call: .; v_call: TRBV5-1; j_call: TRBJ2-3; cdr3_length: 14; clone_size: .; cdr3_aa: CASRETSSTDTQYF; cdr3_nt: TGCGCCAGCCGAGAGACAAGTAGCACAGATACGCAGTATTTT
d_call: .; v_call: TRBV29-1; j_call: TRBJ2-5; cdr3_length: 14; clone_size: .; cdr3_aa: CSVSGTWYQETQYF; cdr3_nt: TGCAGCGTTTCAGGGACCTGGTACCAAGAGACCCAGTACTTC
d_call: .; v_call: TRBV7-2; j_call: TRBJ1-5; cdr3_length: 16; clone_size: many; cdr3_aa: CASSLGGSSRNQPQHF; cdr3_nt: TGTGCCAGCAGCTTAGGAGGGAGTAGTCGCAATCAGCCCCAGCATTTT
d_call: .; v_call: TRBV4-1; j_call: TRBJ1-1; cdr3_length: 16; clone_size: once; cdr3_aa: CASSQALRGARTEAFF; cdr3_nt: TGCGCCAGCAGCCAAGCCCTGAGGGGGGCGAGGACTGAAGCTTTCTTT
d_call: .; v_call: TRBV19; j_call: TRBJ2-6; cdr3_length: 16; clone_size: few; cdr3_aa: CASSRGISAGANVLTF; cdr3_nt: TGTGCCAGTAGTAGGGGCATAAGTGCCGGGGCCAACGTCCTGACTTTC
d_call: .; v_call: TRBV7-2; j_call: TRBJ2-1; cdr3_length: 17; clone_size: .; cdr3_aa: CASSLNPTQSSYNEQFF; cdr3_nt: TGTGCCAGCAGCTTAAACCCCACCCAGAGCTCCTACAATGAGCAGTTCTTC
d_call: .; v_call: TRBV6-6; j_call: TRBJ2-7; cdr3_length: 15; clone_size: .; cdr3_aa: CASTTGTTRTYEQYF; cdr3_nt: TGTGCCAGCACTACAGGGACTACTCGAACCTACGAGCAGTACTTC
d_call: .; v_call: TRBV9; j_call: TRBJ1-1; cdr3_length: 12; clone_size: few; cdr3_aa: CASSHSDTEAFF; cdr3_nt: TGTGCCAGCAGCCACTCGGACACTGAAGCTTTCTTT
d_call: .; v_call: TRBV2; j_call: TRBJ1-5; cdr3_length: 13; clone_size: once; cdr3_aa: CASSDKGRQPQHF; cdr3_nt: TGTGCCAGCAGTGATAAAGGGCGACAGCCCCAGCATTTT
d_call: .; v_call: TRBV10-1; j_call: TRBJ1-5; cdr3_length: 13; clone_size: many; cdr3_aa: CASSDQPNQPQHF; cdr3_nt: TGCGCCAGCAGTGATCAGCCCAATCAGCCCCAGCATTTT
d_call: .; v_call: TRBV13; j_call: TRBJ2-1; cdr3_length: 14; clone_size: large; cdr3_aa: CASSFRGLNNEQFF; cdr3_nt: TGTGCCAGCAGCTTCCGAGGGCTGAACAATGAGCAGTTCTTC